This TCR beta chain was sequenced for a study of graft-versus-host responses after intestinal transplantation. Trimming stripped 3 bases from V and 4 bases from J, with 14 bases between. The CDR3 has 15 amino acids. Looked up from germline, CDR1 is LGHNA and CDR2 is YSLEER. Measured with immunoSEQ multiplex PCR; TCRdb has only the in-frame clones, and not every one. This sample has about 45,000 clones, with around nine tenths found just once. This sequence was found in a human patient who received an intestinal transplant, so some T cells may come from the graft donor. The material sequenced was PBMCs, taken 524 days after transplant. The chain uses TRBV4-3 and TRBJ2-3; D unresolved. The CDR3 loop is CASSQPQGPADTQYF. CDR3 DNA: TGCGCCAGCAGCCAGCCTCAAGGCCCCGCAGATACGCAGTATTTT.